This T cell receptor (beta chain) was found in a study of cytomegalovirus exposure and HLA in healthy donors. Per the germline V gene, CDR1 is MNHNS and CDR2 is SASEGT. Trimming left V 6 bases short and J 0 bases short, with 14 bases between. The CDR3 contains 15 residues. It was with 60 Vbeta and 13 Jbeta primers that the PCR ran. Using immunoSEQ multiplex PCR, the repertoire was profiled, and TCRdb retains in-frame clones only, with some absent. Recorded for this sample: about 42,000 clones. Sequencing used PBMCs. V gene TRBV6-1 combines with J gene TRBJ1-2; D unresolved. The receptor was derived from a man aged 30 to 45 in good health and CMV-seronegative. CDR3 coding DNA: TGTGCCAGCAGGGAGTACCTGGAAGCTAACTATGGCTACACCTTC. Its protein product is CASREYLEANYGYTF.